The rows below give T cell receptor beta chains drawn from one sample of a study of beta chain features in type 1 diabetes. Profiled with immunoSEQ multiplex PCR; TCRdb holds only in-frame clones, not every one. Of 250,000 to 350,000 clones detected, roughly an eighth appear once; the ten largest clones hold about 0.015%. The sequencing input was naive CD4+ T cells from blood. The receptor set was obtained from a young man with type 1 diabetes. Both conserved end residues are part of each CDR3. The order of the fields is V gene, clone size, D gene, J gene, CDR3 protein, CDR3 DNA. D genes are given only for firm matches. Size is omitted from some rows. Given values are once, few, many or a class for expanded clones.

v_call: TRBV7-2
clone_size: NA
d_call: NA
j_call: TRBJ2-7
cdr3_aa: CASSLVLSPTFF
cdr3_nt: TGTGCCAGCAGCTTAGTCCTTTCCCCTACCTTCTTC

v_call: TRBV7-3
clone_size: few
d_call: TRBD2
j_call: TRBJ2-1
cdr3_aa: CASSLSWTSGNEQFF
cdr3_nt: TGTGCCAGCAGCTTATCATGGACTAGCGGGAATGAGCAGTTCTTC

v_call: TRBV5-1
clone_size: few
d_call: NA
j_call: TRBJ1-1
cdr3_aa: CASSVDSEAFF
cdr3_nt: TGCGCCAGCAGCGTCGACAGTGAAGCTTTCTTT

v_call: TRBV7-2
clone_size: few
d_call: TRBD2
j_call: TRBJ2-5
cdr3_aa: CASSSGGVASETQYF
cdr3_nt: TGTGCCAGCAGCTCGGGGGGGGTAGCGAGCGAGACCCAGTACTTC

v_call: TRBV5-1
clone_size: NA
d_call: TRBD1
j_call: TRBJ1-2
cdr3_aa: CASSLGTGLYGYTF
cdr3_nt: TGCGCCAGCAGCTTGGGGACAGGGTTATATGGCTACACCTTC

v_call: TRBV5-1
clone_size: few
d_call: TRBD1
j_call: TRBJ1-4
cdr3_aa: CASSFSTGGNEKLFF
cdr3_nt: TGCGCCAGCAGCTTTTCGACAGGGGGCAATGAAAAACTGTTTTTT

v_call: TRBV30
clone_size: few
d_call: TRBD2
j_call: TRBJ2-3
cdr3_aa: CAWRASGNTDTQYF
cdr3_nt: TGTGCCTGGAGGGCTAGCGGGAACACAGATACGCAGTATTTT

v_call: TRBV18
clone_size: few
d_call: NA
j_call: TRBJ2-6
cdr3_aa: CASSPLQTGANVLTF
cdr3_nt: TGTGCCAGCTCACCACTCCAGACTGGGGCCAACGTCCTGACTTTC

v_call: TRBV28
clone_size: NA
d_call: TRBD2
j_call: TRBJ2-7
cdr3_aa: CASSRTSGTSYEQYF
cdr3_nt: TGTGCCAGCAGCAGGACTAGCGGGACATCCTACGAGCAGTACTTC

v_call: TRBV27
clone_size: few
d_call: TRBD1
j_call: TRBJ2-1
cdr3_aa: CASSLSLTGRNEQFF
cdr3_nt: TGTGCCAGCAGTTTATCGTTGACAGGGAGAAATGAGCAGTTCTTC

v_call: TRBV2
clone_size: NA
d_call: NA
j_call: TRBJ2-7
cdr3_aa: CASSESGIPSIHEQYF
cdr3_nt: TGTGCCAGCAGTGAATCGGGGATCCCTAGCATTCACGAGCAGTACTTC

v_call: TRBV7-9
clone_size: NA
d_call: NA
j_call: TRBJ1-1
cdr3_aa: CASSLSSVAFF
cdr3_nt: TGTGCCAGCAGCTTATCCAGTGTGGCTTTCTTT

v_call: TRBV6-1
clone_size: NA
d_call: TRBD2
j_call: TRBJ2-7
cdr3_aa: CASSEVVQTAGVSYEQYF
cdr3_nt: TGTGCCAGCAGTGAAGTGGTACAGACTGCGGGAGTTTCGTACGAGCAGTACTTC

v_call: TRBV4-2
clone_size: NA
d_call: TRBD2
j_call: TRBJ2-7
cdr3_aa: CASSQASGNYEQYF
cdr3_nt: TGTGCCAGCAGCCAGGCTAGCGGGAACTACGAGCAGTACTTC

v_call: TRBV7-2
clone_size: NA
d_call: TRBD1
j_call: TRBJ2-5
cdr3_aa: CASSKLGTGRETQYF
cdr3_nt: TGTGCCAGCAGCAAACTGGGGACAGGGCGGGAGACCCAGTACTTC

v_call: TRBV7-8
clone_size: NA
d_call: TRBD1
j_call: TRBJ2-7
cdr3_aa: CASSPGQGAYEQYF
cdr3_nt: TGTGCCAGTAGTCCGGGACAGGGAGCCTACGAGCAGTACTTC

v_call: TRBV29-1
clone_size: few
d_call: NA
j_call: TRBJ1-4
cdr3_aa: CSVGLGQTNEKLFF
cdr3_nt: TGCAGCGTCGGGTTAGGACAGACTAATGAAAAACTGTTTTTT

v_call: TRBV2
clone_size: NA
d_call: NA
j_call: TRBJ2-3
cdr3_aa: CASRRQGTDTQYF
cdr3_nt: TGTGCCAGCAGGCGTCAGGGGACAGATACGCAGTATTTT

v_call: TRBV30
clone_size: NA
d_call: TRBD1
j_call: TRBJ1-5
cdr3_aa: CAWSSARADRGLWGNQPQHF
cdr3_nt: TGTGCCTGGAGTTCCGCCCGAGCGGACAGGGGGCTTTGGGGCAATCAGCCCCAGCATTTT

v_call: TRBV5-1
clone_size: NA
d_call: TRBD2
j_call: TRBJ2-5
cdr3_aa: CASSGTSGLQETQYF
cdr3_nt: TGCGCCAGCAGCGGGACTAGCGGACTCCAAGAGACCCAGTACTTC

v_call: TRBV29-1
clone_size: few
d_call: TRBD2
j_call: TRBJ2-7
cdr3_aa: CSARLGTSGYEQYF
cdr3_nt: TGCAGCGCCCGATTGGGGACTAGCGGATACGAGCAGTACTTC

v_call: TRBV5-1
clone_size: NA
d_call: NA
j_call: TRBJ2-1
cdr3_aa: CASSPTFSSYNEQFF
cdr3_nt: TGCGCCAGCAGCCCGACTTTTAGCTCCTACAATGAGCAGTTCTTC

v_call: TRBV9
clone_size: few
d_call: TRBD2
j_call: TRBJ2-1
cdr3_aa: CASSVAGGRANEQFF
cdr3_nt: TGTGCCAGCAGCGTTGCGGGAGGGCGGGCCAATGAGCAGTTCTTC

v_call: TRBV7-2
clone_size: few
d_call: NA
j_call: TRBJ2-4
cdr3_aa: CASSLGTVGNIQYF
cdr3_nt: TGTGCCAGCAGCTTAGGGACAGTCGGAAACATTCAGTACTTC

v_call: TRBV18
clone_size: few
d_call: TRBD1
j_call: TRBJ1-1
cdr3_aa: CASQPTGSTEAFF
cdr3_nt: TGTGCCAGCCAACCGACAGGGAGCACTGAAGCTTTCTTT

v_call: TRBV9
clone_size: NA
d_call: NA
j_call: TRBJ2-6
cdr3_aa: CASSYSGANVLTF
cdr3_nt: TGTGCCAGCAGCTACTCTGGGGCCAACGTCCTGACTTTC

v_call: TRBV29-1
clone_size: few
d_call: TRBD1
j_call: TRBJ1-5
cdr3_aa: CSVLGQGNQPQHF
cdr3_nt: TGCAGCGTTTTGGGACAGGGCAATCAGCCCCAGCATTTT

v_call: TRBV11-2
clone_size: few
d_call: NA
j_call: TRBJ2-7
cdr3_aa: CASGYNRVHEQYF
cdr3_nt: TGTGCCAGCGGGTATAACAGGGTTCACGAGCAGTACTTC

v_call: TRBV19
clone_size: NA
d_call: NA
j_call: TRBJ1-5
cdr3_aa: CASNPDRFNDRPQHF
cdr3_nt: TGTGCCAGTAACCCCGACAGGTTCAACGACCGGCCCCAGCATTTT

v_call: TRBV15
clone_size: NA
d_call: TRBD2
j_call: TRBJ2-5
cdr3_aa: CATSSSRGGLQETQYF
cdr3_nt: TGTGCCACCAGCAGCAGTCGGGGAGGGCTCCAAGAGACCCAGTACTTC

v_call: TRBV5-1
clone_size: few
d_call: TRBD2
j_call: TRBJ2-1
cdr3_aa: CASSLASVLAGDEQFF
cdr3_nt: TGCGCCAGCAGCTTGGCTTCGGTACTAGCGGGAGATGAGCAGTTCTTC

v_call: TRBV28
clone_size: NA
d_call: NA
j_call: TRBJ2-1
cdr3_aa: CASSPPGDEQFF
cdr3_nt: TGTGCCAGCAGTCCTCCTGGAGATGAGCAGTTCTTC

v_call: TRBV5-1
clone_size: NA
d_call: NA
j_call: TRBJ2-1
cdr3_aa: CASSSETSGQTYNEQFF
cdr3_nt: TGCGCCAGCAGCTCCGAAACGAGCGGGCAGACCTACAATGAGCAGTTCTTC